This entry describes one T cell receptor beta chain. The sample belongs to a study of OX40 agonist ivuxolimab in advanced cancers. The repertoire was sequenced with immunoSEQ multiplex PCR; TCRdb's copy has only in-frame clones and lacks some. The data contain around 70,000 clones, about 82% of them singletons. The V and J ends lost 0 bases and 6 bases respectively, with 8 bases between them. The CDR3 is 14 residues long. Germline assignment: CDR1 LNHNV and CDR2 YYDKDF (reference sequence). This TCR derives from an adult with an advanced solid tumor such as melanoma, head and neck, liver or kidney cancer. Sequenced here: CD4+ or CD8+ T cells sorted from blood, sampled in a trial of the OX40 agonist ivuxolimab. The V and J genes are TRBV15 and TRBJ2-2, with a weak D call TRBD1 (5 bases). The CDR3 loop is CATSRDSRAGELFF. The CDR3 DNA sequence: TGTGCCACCAGCAGAGATAGCAGGGCCGGGGAGCTGTTTTTT.